This T cell receptor beta chain was captured in a study of T cells in Graves' hyperthyroidism and ophthalmopathy. Whole-study results and caveats: It was a median about 6 months before onset that the model predicted ophthalmopathy. Most thyroid clonotypes expanded above 0.001 appeared in blood too.

Amplification yielded TCR beta CDR3 regions, with RNA transcripts as the source. The HTBI primer set drove a first-round RT-PCR of the TCR CDR3. One entry per CDR3 protein results from TCRdb running MiXCR on the multiplex PCR reads. The sample has 660,000 or so distinct CDR3 sequences, more than 20% seen once. In the case of this clonotype: Its antigen is undetermined. One base away lies a much larger clone, so this may be a sequencing read error.

Diagnoses used clinical symptoms, serum thyroxine and TRAb, thyroid ultrasound and orbital computed tomography. Germline-derived CDR1 and CDR2 are MNHEY and SVGAGI. The CDR3 length is 15 residues. The V segment lost 5 bases and the J segment 0 bases; nucleotides outside the gene matches: 4. This sequence originates from a man aged 25-45 years with Graves' ophthalmopathy. The chain links TRBV6-5 to TRBJ2-7; TRBD1 agrees at 10 bases. The material sequenced was blood. The chain's CDR3 is CASSHRDRGSYEQYF. The CDR3 DNA reads TGTGCCAGCAGTCACCGGGACAGGGGCTCCTACGAGCAGTACTTC.